This TCR beta chain derives from a study of blood T cell repertoires in COVID-19. Study details: Some COVID-19 samples were acute and others convalescent; all came from the United States, Italy and Spain. PBMCs, B-cell-depleted T cells, or T cells provided the cDNA or gDNA that made up the material.

Original analysis: Nucleated cell number was recorded as an estimate derived from reference gene primer amplification. Here immunoSEQ multiplex PCR was the method, and the copy in TCRdb shows in-frame clones only, minus some. V, J and clone size are those of that table, while D and trimming were read from the DNA. The sample has about 130,000 clones; approximately 85% are singletons. The CDR3 is 16 amino acids. V lost 4 bases, J lost 1 base, and 13 bases lay in between. Per the germline V gene, CDR1 is SSHAT and CDR2 is FNYEAQ (reference sequence). The V and J genes are TRBV7-7 and TRBJ2-2; a possible D gene is TRBD2 (6 bases). Material for sequencing was peripheral blood. The TCR was taken from a human donor in a cohort sampled during active COVID-19. CDR3 sequence: CASSSNPGGNTGELFF. The CDR3 DNA sequence: TGTGCCAGCAGCTCCAACCCCGGGGGGAACACCGGGGAGCTGTTTTTT.